The 7 T cell receptor beta chains presented below share a single source sample, sequenced in a study of vaccination effects on CD4 cells after COVID-19. Antigen-specific CD4+ T cells were first expanded with viral peptide pools by the ViraFEST assay and only then sequenced. Subsequent to a culture period of less than twelve days, CD4+ T cells were isolated. The vaccine given was either BNT162b2 or mRNA-1273, in two doses. The table came from immunoSEQ multiplex PCR; TCRdb's copy has only in-frame clones and leaves some out. In the table there are around 15,000 clones, about 75% of which are singletons. The antigens these receptors bind are not known. The specimen was CD4+ T cells from PBMCs cultured with HCoV-NL63 spike peptides, collected after COVID-19 vaccination. Receptor source: a human donor who received a COVID-19 vaccine.

This rearrangement joins TRBV6-4 to TRBJ2-3; D unclear. The germline V gene has CDR1 MRHNA and CDR2 SNTAGT. V dropped 7 bases and J dropped 4 bases, with 6 bases sitting between them. This CDR3 has 11 residues. As DNA, the CDR3 is TGTGCCAGCACCAAACCAGATACGCAGTATTTT. It encodes CASTKPDTQYF.

The chain carries TRBV7-2 and TRBJ2-3, with 7 bases matching TRBD2. J was trimmed by 2 bases and V by 8 bases; bases with no gene match: 16. Germline CDR1 reads SGHTA; CDR2 reads FQGNSA. This CDR3 has 17 amino acids. DNA of the CDR3: TGTGCCAGCGCCTGGGGGATAGGCGGGGGTCCCACAGATACGCAGTATTTT. This translates into CASAWGIGGGPTDTQYF.

The chain uses TRBV7-2 and TRBJ2-7; no clear D gene. Germline V lookup: CDR1 SGHTA, CDR2 FQGNSA. The CDR3 extends over 12 amino acids. The V and J ends lost 5 bases and 1 base respectively, with 6 bases between them. CDR3 nucleotide sequence: TGTGCCAGCAGCCCCGGGTCCTACGAGCAGTACTTC. Residues: CASSPGSYEQYF.

This clone was seen a few times. The chain employs TRBV28 and TRBJ1-2; weak D call: TRBD1 (5 bases). V was shortened by 5 bases and J by 8 bases, with 15 bases between the two germline ends. The CDR3 has 13 residues. The V gene's germline CDR1 is MDHEN and CDR2 SYDVKM. CDR3 residues: CASSASRVRGYTF. The CDR3 nucleotides are TGTGCCAGCAGTGCCTCCAGGGTACGGGGCTACACCTTC.

This clone was detected once. V usage is TRBV6-4 and J usage is TRBJ2-5, with D unclear. CDR1 and CDR2 (germline): MRHNA, SNTAGT. V lost 5 bases to trimming and J lost 5 bases, with 12 bases between them. The CDR3 is made up of 13 amino acids. The CDR3, as DNA: TGTGCCAGCAGTTCGGGTCCCGGGGAGACCCAGTACTTC. Translation gives CASSSGPGETQYF.

In its sample, this clone was seen once. This rearrangement joins TRBV7-9 to TRBJ2-4; tentative D call: TRBD1 (5 bases). Germline V gene lookup returns CDR1 SEHNR and CDR2 FQNEAQ (reference sequence). V lost 1 base, J lost 6 bases, and 16 bases lay in between. The CDR3 is 16 residues long. The CDR3 nucleotides read TGTGCCAGCAGCTTAGGGTCCCAGGGTGGGATAAACATTCAGTACTTC. Its protein is CASSLGSQGGINIQYF.

The chain has TRBV28 and TRBJ2-5, with 14 bases aligning to TRBD2. Germline CDR1 MDHEN, CDR2 SYDVKM. The CDR3 sequence is 15 residues long. Trimming cost V 4 bases and J 4 bases; bases outside gene matches: 2. Here the CDR3 reads CASSSGTSGRETQYF. The DNA of the CDR3 is TGTGCCAGCAGTTCCGGGACTAGCGGGAGAGAGACCCAGTACTTC.